Following are 27 T cell receptor beta chains from one sample sequenced in a study of T cell repertoires in cytomegalovirus infection. TCRdb re-analysed the reads in MiXCR, keeping a single row per CDR3 protein. The sample shows approximately 120,000 distinct CDR3 sequences, 29% of them seen only once. No antigens are known for them. The input for sequencing was CD8+ T cells from cultured PBMCs, taken from culture after CMV antigen stimulation. These receptors were obtained from a human donor in good health (CMV status not recorded). Some clones in this sample may be carry-over from other donors' samples.

This clonotype was seen many times. V is TRBV7-9 and J is TRBJ1-1; 9 bases are shared with TRBD1. V trimming: 10 bases; J trimming: 0 bases; junction bases outside the gene matches: 3. CDR1 SEHNR and CDR2 FQNEAQ come from the germline V gene (reference sequence). The CDR3 runs to 13 residues. The CDR3 nucleotides are TGTGCCACTAGGGACAGGGTGAACACTGAAGCTTTCTTT. Translating it yields CATRDRVNTEAFF.

V usage is TRBV6-6 and J usage is TRBJ1-1; D is uncertain. CDR3 size: 15 residues. The germline V gene has CDR1 MNHNY and CDR2 SVGAGI (reference sequence). V was pared by 8 bases and J by 3 bases, with 19 bases between. CDR3 sequence reads: CASGHFLGRDTEAFF. CDR3 sequence (DNA): TGTGCCAGCGGCCACTTCTTGGGGAGGGACACTGAAGCTTTCTTT.

The chain joins TRBV6-6 to TRBJ1-4; D uncertain. V lost 4 bases, J lost 7 bases, and 10 bases lay in between. From germline, CDR1 is MNHNY and CDR2 SVGAGI (reference sequence). This CDR3 is 13 amino acids long. CDR3: CASSSMRSEKLFF. In DNA, the CDR3 is TGTGCCAGCAGTTCGATGAGGAGTGAAAAACTGTTTTTT.

CDR3 DNA: TGTGCCAGCAGTTACTCTCCAGGGGGTGCTTCCTACGAGCAGTACTTC. Encoded protein: CASSYSPGGASYEQYF. The chain joins TRBV6-5 to TRBJ2-7; TRBD1 matches 7 bases. Germline assignment: CDR1 MNHEY and CDR2 SVGAGI. The junction had 6 bases not matched to a gene; V was cut back by 0 bases and J by 1 base. This CDR3 is 16 amino acids long.

This clonotype was seen at least ten times. This sequence joins TRBV7-2 and TRBJ2-2; maybe TRBD1 (5 bases). The ends were cut back, 8 bases at V and 3 bases at J, with 10 bases in the middle. In germline, CDR1 is SGHTA, CDR2 FQGNSA. There are 13 residues in the CDR3. The CDR3 coding sequence is TGTGCCAGCGGGGCCACATACACCGGGGAGCTGTTTTTT. This encodes CASGATYTGELFF. Complete variable domain (other parts from reference TRBV7-2 and TRBJ2-2): GAGVSQSPSNKVTEKGKDVELRCDPISGHTALYWYRQSLGQGLEFLIYFQGNSAPDKSGLPSDRFSAERTGGSVSTLTIQRTQQEDSAVYLCASGATYTGELFFGEGSRLTVL.

This clonotype has at least ten counts. The chain has TRBV7-6 and TRBJ2-1; 7 nucleotides align to TRBD1. Per the germline V gene, CDR1 is SGHVS and CDR2 is FNYEAQ. This CDR3 comprises 13 residues. Trimming at V came to 5 bases and at J to 10 bases, leaving 8 bases not matched to a gene. The CDR3 sequence is CASSPRQGEEQFF. In DNA, the CDR3 is TGTGCCAGCAGCCCGAGACAGGGCGAGGAGCAGTTCTTC.

This chain joins TRBV5-6 and TRBJ2-7; 12 bases fit TRBD1. This CDR3 is built from 15 residues. The germline V gene encodes CDR1 SGHDT and CDR2 YYEEEE. V shed 4 bases, J shed 6 bases, and the junction held 8 bases outside the gene matches. CDR3 DNA sequence: TGTGCCAGCAGCGAGCTGGGACAGGGGGCTTTCGAGCAGTACTTC. Amino acids: CASSELGQGAFEQYF. The whole variable domain, remainder taken from reference TRBV5-6 and TRBJ2-7, is DAGVTQSPTHLIKTRGQQVTLRCSPKSGHDTVSWYQQALGQGPQFIFQYYEEEERQRGNFPDRFSGHQFPNYSSELNVNALLLGDSALYLCASSELGQGAFEQYFGPGTRLTVT.

The V gene is TRBV3-1, the J gene TRBJ1-3, with no clear D. Germline CDR1 and CDR2: LGHDT and YNNKEL (reference sequence). The V end lost 3 bases, the J end lost 0 bases, and 6 bases lay between the germline ends. CDR3 size: 14 residues. CDR3 protein: CASSHGDSGNTIYF. As DNA, the CDR3 is TGTGCCAGCAGCCATGGGGACTCTGGAAACACCATATATTTT.

The rearrangement links TRBV13 to TRBJ1-1; D is undetermined. Germline V gene sequence: CDR1 PRHDT, CDR2 FYEKMQ (reference sequence). With 4 bases removed from V and 0 bases from J, the gap between germline ends came to 6 bases. The CDR3 is 13 residues long. The CDR3 DNA is TGTGCCAGCAGCTCTACAGTGAACACTGAAGCTTTCTTT. This translates into CASSSTVNTEAFF.

This clonotype was seen more than once but under ten times. The V and J genes are TRBV4-1 and TRBJ1-1; 8 nucleotides line up with TRBD1. Looked up from germline, CDR1 is MGHRA and CDR2 is YSYEKL. The trim removed 4 bases at V and 1 base at J, leaving 5 bases unmatched. CDR3 length: 15 amino acids. DNA for the CDR3: TGCGCCAGCAGCCCGGAGGGACAGGCGAACACTGAAGCTTTCTTT. As protein: CASSPEGQANTEAFF.

The rearrangement links TRBV9 to TRBJ2-1; D assignment may be TRBD1 or TRBD2 (5 bases each). Trimming cost V 0 bases and J 10 bases, with 17 bases left between them. CDR3 length equals 15 residues. Germline CDR1 reads SGDLS; CDR2 reads YYNGEE. CDR3 DNA: TGTGCCAGCAGCGTAGGAGGGGCTGGAGGCGACGAGCAGTTCTTC. Amino acids: CASSVGGAGGDEQFF.

This chain links TRBV4-1 with TRBJ1-5; no definite D call. V lost 1 base and J lost 0, with 7 bases in between. The germline CDR1 and CDR2 sequences are MGHRA and YSYEKL. This CDR3 contains 15 residues. The CDR3 sequence is CASSQGQYSNQPQHF. The CDR3 nucleotides read TGCGCCAGCAGCCAAGGGCAGTATAGCAATCAGCCCCAGCATTTT.

V usage is TRBV4-1 and J usage is TRBJ2-7; D perhaps matches TRBD2 (5 bases). The ends were cut back, 0 bases at V and 3 bases at J, with 12 bases in the middle. The CDR3 totals 15 residues. Germline V lookup: CDR1 MGHRA, CDR2 YSYEKL. Written as DNA, the CDR3 is TGCGCCAGCAGCCAAGAGGTGCGGGCCCACTACGAGCAGTACTTC. It yields the protein CASSQEVRAHYEQYF.

The genes are TRBV6-5 and TRBJ1-2; tentatively, D is TRBD1 (6 bases). This CDR3 is built from 14 residues. Germline V CDR1 and CDR2: MNHEY, SVGAGI. The ends were cut back, 2 bases at V and 3 bases at J, with 10 bases in the middle. CDR3 nucleotides: TGTGCCAGCAGTTACGCGGGGGCCCACTATGGCTACACCTTC. Protein product: CASSYAGAHYGYTF.

This clonotype has just a few counts. The rearrangement uses TRBV19 and TRBJ1-1; D is ambiguous. Germline assignment: CDR1 LNHDA and CDR2 SQIVND (reference sequence). The V end was cut by 3 bases, the J end by 0 bases, with 8 bases between. CDR3 size: 14 residues. CDR3 DNA: TGTGCCAGTAGTATGGCTCATCTGAACACTGAAGCTTTCTTT. It translates to CASSMAHLNTEAFF.

This clonotype was counted only a few times. The chain has TRBV5-1 and TRBJ1-1; D might be TRBD1 (5 bases). The V end was cut by 4 bases, the J end by 8 bases, with 18 bases between. The germline CDR1 and CDR2 sequences are SGHRS and YFSETQ. This CDR3 comprises 14 residues. This CDR3 is CASSEPRQSKEAFF. The CDR3 bases are TGCGCCAGCAGCGAACCCCGACAGAGTAAAGAAGCTTTCTTT.

At least ten counts were recorded for this clonotype. V is TRBV12-3 or TRBV12-4 and J is TRBJ2-1; no clear D gene. The CDR3 runs to 16 residues. V was trimmed by 4 bases and J by 0 bases, leaving 13 bases between them. CDR3 sequence: CASSSQPESSYNEQFF. CDR3 sequence (DNA): TGTGCCAGCAGTTCGCAGCCGGAGAGCTCCTACAATGAGCAGTTCTTC.

This clonotype was seen ten or more times. The chain links TRBV11-1 to TRBJ2-2, with 9 bases fitting TRBD1. The CDR3 is made up of 17 amino acids. CDR1 and CDR2 from the germline V gene are SGHAT and FQDESV (reference sequence). With 2 bases clipped from V and 3 bases from J, the junction kept 7 bases outside the gene matches. The CDR3 spells CASSLTGTGLHTGELFF. As DNA, the CDR3 is TGTGCCAGCAGCTTAACAGGGACAGGGTTGCACACCGGGGAGCTGTTTTTT.

This clonotype was counted many times. The rearrangement uses TRBV12-3 or TRBV12-4 and TRBJ2-1; D is undetermined. The CDR3 has 14 residues. V was trimmed by 6 bases and J by 13 bases, leaving 22 bases between them. As DNA, the CDR3 is TGTGCCAGCAGCCCAGAAACACCTAGTGGAGACCAGTTCTTC. The encoded protein is CASSPETPSGDQFF.

This clonotype came up many times. The CDR3 protein is CASSLGQTGRYSNQPQHF. CDR3 nucleotides: TGTGCCAGCAGCTTAGGCCAGACAGGGAGGTATAGCAATCAGCCCCAGCATTTT. The chain carries TRBV11-2 and TRBJ1-5, with 7 nucleotides matching TRBD1. The CDR3 is 18 amino acids. With V trimmed by 1 base and J by 0 bases, 9 bases remained unmatched. The germline V gene encodes CDR1 SGHAT and CDR2 FQNNGV.

This chain connects TRBV2 to TRBJ2-2, with 7 bases lining up with TRBD1. V was clipped by 4 bases and J by 3 bases; unmatched bases: 11. The CDR3 runs to 17 residues. The germline gives CDR1 SNHLY, CDR2 FYNNEI. The CDR3 spells CASSVSGWQGDTGELFF. Written as DNA, the CDR3 is TGTGCCAGCAGTGTTTCCGGGTGGCAGGGGGACACCGGGGAGCTGTTTTTT.

The sample holds a few counts of this clonotype. This sequence joins TRBV7-7 and TRBJ1-1; possible D gene TRBD1, 5 bases. Germline V gene sequence: CDR1 SSHAT, CDR2 FNYEAQ (reference sequence). The CDR3 has 13 residues. V lost 7 bases and J 2 bases, leaving 11 bases between the germline ends. CDR3 in amino acids: CASIKRGNTEAFF. CDR3 coding DNA: TGTGCCAGCATCAAGAGGGGCAACACTGAAGCTTTCTTT.

This chain connects TRBV27 to TRBJ2-5; D may be TRBD1 or TRBD2 (5 bases each). V dropped 5 bases and J dropped 3 bases, with 16 bases sitting between them. The germline CDR1 and CDR2 sequences are MNHEY and SMNVEV (reference sequence). This CDR3 has 15 residues. CDR3 coding DNA: TGTGCCAGCAGTCCCTACAGGACGCGGGAAGAGACCCAGTACTTC. Translating it yields CASSPYRTREETQYF.

This clonotype came up once. CDR3 DNA: TGTGCCAGCCGGGAGGGTGGCAATCAGCCCCAGCATTTT. Translating gives CASREGGNQPQHF. The V and J genes are TRBV19 and TRBJ1-5; D is ambiguous. This CDR3 spans 13 amino acids. The V end was cut by 9 bases, the J end by 2 bases, with 11 bases between. Germline loops: CDR1 LNHDA, CDR2 SQIVND (reference sequence).

This chain joins TRBV19 and TRBJ1-2, with a tentative D call TRBD1 (5 bases). The ends were cut back, 7 bases at V and 4 bases at J, with 10 bases in the middle. In germline, CDR1 is LNHDA, CDR2 SQIVND (reference sequence). The CDR3 length is 12 residues. CDR3 residues: CASKRGTYGYTF. The CDR3 DNA reads as TGTGCCAGTAAGCGGGGGACCTATGGCTACACCTTC.

V gene TRBV18 combines with J gene TRBJ1-2; D is possibly TRBD1 (6 bases). The CDR3 is 16 residues long. The germline CDR1 and CDR2 sequences are KGHSH and LQKENI. Trimming took off 3 bases at V and 6 bases at J, with 20 bases between the two ends. This CDR3 reads CASSPAPSGGRDGYTF. Written as DNA, the CDR3 is TGTGCCAGCTCACCCGCTCCATCGGGGGGGCGAGATGGCTACACCTTC.

The rearrangement uses TRBV15 and TRBJ1-1, with TRBD1 identical over 7 bases. Germline V gives CDR1 LNHNV, CDR2 YYDKDF (reference sequence). The V gene end was trimmed by 7 bases and the J gene end by 1 base; junction bases not matched to a gene: 6. CDR3 length equals 14 residues. The CDR3 bases are TGTGCCACCACAGGGGGAAGAACGAACACTGAAGCTTTCTTT. Amino acid sequence: CATTGGRTNTEAFF.